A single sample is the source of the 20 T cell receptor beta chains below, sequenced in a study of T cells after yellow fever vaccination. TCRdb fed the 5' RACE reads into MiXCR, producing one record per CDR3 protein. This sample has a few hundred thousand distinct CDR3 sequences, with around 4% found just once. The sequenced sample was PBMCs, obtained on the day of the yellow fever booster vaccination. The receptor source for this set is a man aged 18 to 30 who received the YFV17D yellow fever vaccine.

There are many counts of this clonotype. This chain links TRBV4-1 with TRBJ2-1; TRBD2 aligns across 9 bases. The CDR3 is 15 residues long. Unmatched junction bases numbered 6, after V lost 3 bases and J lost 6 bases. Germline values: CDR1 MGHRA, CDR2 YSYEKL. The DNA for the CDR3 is TGCGCCAGCAGCCACACTAGCGGGCCACTCAATGAGCAGTTCTTC. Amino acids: CASSHTSGPLNEQFF.

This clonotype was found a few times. The CDR3 region is CAFQQRQAYEQYF. The DNA for the CDR3 is TGTGCCTTTCAACAGCGACAAGCCTACGAGCAGTACTTC. This sequence joins TRBV30 and TRBJ2-7; D gene uncertain. CDR3 length equals 13 residues. Germline values: CDR1 GTSNPN, CDR2 SVGIG (reference sequence). Trimming shortened V by 7 bases and J by 2 bases, and 15 bases separated the two germline ends.

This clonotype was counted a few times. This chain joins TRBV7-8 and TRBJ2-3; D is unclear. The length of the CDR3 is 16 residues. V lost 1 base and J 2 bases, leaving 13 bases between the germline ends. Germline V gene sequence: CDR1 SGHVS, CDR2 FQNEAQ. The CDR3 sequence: CASSLEGRLNTDTQYF. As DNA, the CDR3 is TGTGCCAGCAGCTTAGAGGGCAGATTAAACACAGATACGCAGTATTTT.

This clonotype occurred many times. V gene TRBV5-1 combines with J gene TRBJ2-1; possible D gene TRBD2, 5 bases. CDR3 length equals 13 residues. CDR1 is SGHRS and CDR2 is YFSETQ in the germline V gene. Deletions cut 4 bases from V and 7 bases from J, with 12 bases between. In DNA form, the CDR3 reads TGCGCCAGCAGCATAAGCGGATTGAATGAGCAGTTCTTC. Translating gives CASSISGLNEQFF.

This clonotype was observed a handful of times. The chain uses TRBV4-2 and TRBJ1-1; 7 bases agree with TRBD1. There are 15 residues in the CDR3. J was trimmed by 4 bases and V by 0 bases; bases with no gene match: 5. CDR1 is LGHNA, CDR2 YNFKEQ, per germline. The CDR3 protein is CASSQDGGGGTEAFF. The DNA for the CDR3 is TGTGCCAGCAGCCAAGATGGAGGGGGCGGCACTGAAGCTTTCTTT.

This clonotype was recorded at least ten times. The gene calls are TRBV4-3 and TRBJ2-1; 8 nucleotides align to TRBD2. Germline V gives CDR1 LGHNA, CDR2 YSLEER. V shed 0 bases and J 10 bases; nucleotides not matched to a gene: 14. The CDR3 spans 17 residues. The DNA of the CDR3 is TGCGCCAGCAGCCAAGATGGGGTGCGGGGGGCCCGCTTGGAGCAGTTCTTC. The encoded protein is CASSQDGVRGARLEQFF.

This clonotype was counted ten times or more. CDR3 in DNA: TGTGCCAGCAGTCCCCGGGCGACGGCCACCTACGAGCAGTACTTC. This translates into CASSPRATATYEQYF. The genes are TRBV27 and TRBJ2-7; D remains unclear. Looked up from germline, CDR1 is MNHEY and CDR2 is SMNVEV (reference sequence). Trimming cost V 5 bases and J 2 bases, with 16 bases left between them. The CDR3 spans 15 residues.

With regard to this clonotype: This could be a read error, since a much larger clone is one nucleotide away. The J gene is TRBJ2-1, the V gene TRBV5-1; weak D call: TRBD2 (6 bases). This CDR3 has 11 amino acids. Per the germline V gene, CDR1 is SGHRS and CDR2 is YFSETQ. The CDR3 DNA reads TGCGCCAGCAGGGAGGGCGGGCGTCCGATCTTC. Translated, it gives CASREGGRPIF.

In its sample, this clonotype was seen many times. The CDR3 reads CSALGPRWLASSTGELFF. The CDR3, as DNA: TGCAGTGCTCTCGGCCCCCGGTGGCTAGCCTCCAGCACCGGGGAGCTGTTTTTT. J is TRBJ2-2 and V is TRBV20-1, with D perhaps TRBD2 (5 bases). Germline loops: CDR1 DFQATT, CDR2 SNEGSKA (reference sequence). This CDR3 has 18 residues. V shed 5 bases and J shed 4 bases, with 26 bases lying between them.

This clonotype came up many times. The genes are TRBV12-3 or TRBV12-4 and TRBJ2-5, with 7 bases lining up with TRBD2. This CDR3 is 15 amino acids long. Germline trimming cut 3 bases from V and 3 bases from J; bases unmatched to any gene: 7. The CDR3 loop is CASSFRASGEETQYF. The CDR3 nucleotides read TGTGCCAGCAGTTTTAGGGCTAGCGGAGAAGAGACCCAGTACTTC.

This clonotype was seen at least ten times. CDR3 sequence: CASSQDRGTDTQYF. The CDR3 nucleotides are TGCGCCAGCAGCCAAGATCGGGGCACAGATACGCAGTATTTT. The genes are TRBV4-3 and TRBJ2-3; no firm D call. The CDR3 runs to 14 residues. Germline V gene lookup returns CDR1 LGHNA and CDR2 YSLEER. V was pared by 0 bases and J by 1 base, with 5 bases between.

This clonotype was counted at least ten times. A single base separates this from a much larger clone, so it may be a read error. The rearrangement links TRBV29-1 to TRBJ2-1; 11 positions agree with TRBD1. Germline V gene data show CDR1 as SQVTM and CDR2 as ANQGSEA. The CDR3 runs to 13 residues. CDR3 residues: CSVGTGGYNQQFF. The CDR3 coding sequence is TGCAGCGTTGGGACAGGGGGCTACAATCAGCAGTTCTTC.

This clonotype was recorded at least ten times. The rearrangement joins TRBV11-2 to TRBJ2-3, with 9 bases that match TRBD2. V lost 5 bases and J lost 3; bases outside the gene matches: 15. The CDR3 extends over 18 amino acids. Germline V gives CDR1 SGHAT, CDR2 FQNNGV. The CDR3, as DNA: TGTGCCAGCAGCCCACTCATCATAGCGGGGGCCTCGACAGATACGCAGTATTTT. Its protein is CASSPLIIAGASTDTQYF.

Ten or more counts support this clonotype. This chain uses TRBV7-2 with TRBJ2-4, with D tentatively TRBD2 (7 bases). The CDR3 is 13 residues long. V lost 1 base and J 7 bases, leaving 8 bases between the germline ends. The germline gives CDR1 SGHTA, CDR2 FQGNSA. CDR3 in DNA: TGTGCCAGCAGCTTAGAGGGGGGGAACATTCAGTACTTC. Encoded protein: CASSLEGGNIQYF.

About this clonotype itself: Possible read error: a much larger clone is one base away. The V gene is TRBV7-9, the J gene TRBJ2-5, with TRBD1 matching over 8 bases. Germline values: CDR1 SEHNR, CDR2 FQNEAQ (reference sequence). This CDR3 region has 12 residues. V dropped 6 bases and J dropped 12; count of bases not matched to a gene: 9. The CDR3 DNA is TGTGCCAGCAGGCTAGAGACAGGGGCTAAGTACTTC. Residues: CASRLETGAKYF.

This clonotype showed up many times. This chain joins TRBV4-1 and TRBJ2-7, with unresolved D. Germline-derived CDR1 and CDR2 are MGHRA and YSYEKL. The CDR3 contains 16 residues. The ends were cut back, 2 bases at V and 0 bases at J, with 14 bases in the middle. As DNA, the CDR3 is TGCGCCAGCAGCCAATTGCGGTCCTCTCACTCCTACGAGCAGTACTTC. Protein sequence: CASSQLRSSHSYEQYF.

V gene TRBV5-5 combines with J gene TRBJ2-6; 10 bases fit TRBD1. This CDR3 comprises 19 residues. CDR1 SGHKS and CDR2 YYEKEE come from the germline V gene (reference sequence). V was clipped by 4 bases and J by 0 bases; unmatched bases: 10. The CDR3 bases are TGTGCCAGCAGCCCCTTTGGGGACAGGGGAGTCTCTGGGGCCAACGTCCTGACTTTC. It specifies CASSPFGDRGVSGANVLTF.

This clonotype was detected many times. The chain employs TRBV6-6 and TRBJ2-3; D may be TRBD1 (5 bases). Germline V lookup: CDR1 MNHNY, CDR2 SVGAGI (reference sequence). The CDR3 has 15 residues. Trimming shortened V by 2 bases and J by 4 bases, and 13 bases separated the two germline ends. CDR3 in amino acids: CASSYDSRYPDTQYF. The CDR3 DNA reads TGTGCCAGCAGTTACGACAGTCGATACCCAGATACGCAGTATTTT.

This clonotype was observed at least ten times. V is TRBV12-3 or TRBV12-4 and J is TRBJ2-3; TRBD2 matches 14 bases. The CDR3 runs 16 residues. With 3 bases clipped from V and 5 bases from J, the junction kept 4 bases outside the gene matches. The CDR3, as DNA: TGTGCCAGCAGTTTGGGACTAGCGGGGGTTGTAGATACGCAGTATTTT. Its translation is CASSLGLAGVVDTQYF.

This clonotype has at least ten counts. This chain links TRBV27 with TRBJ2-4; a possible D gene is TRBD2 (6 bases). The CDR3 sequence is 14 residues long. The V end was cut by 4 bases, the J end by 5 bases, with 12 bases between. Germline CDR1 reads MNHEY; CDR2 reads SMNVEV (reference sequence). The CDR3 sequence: CASSSSGSENIQYF. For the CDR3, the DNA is TGTGCCAGCAGTTCCTCCGGGAGCGAAAACATTCAGTACTTC.